Following are 22 T cell receptor beta chains from one sample sequenced in a study of T cells in Graves' hyperthyroidism and ophthalmopathy. Authors of the study amplified TCR beta CDR3 regions from RNA transcripts. A set of HTBI primers served as the primers for a first-round RT-PCR of the TCR CDR3. From the multiplex PCR reads, TCRdb called clonotypes with MiXCR, one entry per CDR3 protein. The table records 300,000 to 400,000 distinct CDR3 sequences, about 18% of them present only once. The sequencing sample was made of blood. These TCRs come from a man aged 18 to 29 with Graves' ophthalmopathy.

At least ten counts were recorded for this clonotype. The chain combines TRBV18 with TRBJ1-1, with unresolved D. This CDR3 is 14 amino acids long. Trimming took 6 bases from V and 3 from J, leaving 14 bases between them. Germline CDR1 is KGHSH and CDR2 is LQKENI. CDR3 in DNA: TGTGCCAGCTCGCTCGCTGAGGAGGACACTGAAGCTTTCTTT. Its translation: CASSLAEEDTEAFF.

The chain joins TRBV2 to TRBJ1-2; 7 bases map to TRBD1. Germline V gives CDR1 SNHLY, CDR2 FYNNEI. This CDR3 is 17 amino acids long. J was trimmed by 4 bases and V by 5 bases; bases with no gene match: 16. Written as DNA, the CDR3 is TGTGCCAGCAGTTCCCGGATCAGGGGGGGGGGGGGCTATGGCTACACCTTC. It encodes CASSSRIRGGGGYGYTF.

This clonotype showed up many times. The V and J genes are TRBV7-2 and TRBJ1-2; D might be TRBD1 (5 bases). CDR1 and CDR2 from the germline V gene are SGHTA and FQGNSA. V was cut by 5 bases and J by 5 bases, with 15 bases left in between. The CDR3 spans 14 residues. The CDR3 reads CASSRPGGGYGYTF. CDR3 bases: TGTGCCAGCAGCCGACCGGGGGGAGGATATGGCTACACCTTC.

This clonotype was picked up many times. J is TRBJ1-2 and V is TRBV6-2 or TRBV6-3, with 8 bases fitting TRBD1. The germline V gene encodes CDR1 MNHEY and CDR2 SVGEGT. Trimming removed 10 bases from V and 8 bases from J; junction bases left unmatched: 15. The CDR3 has 14 residues. The CDR3 here is CATGRTGSSGGYTF. The CDR3, as DNA: TGTGCCACTGGGCGGACAGGGTCGTCGGGCGGCTACACCTTC.

In its sample, this clonotype was seen many times. This chain links TRBV4-1 with TRBJ1-1; TRBD1 agrees at 8 bases. Germline lookup yields CDR1 MGHRA and CDR2 YSYEKL. Trimming took 1 base from V and 1 from J; bases not matched to a gene: 2. This CDR3 is built from 15 residues. The CDR3 nucleotides read TGCGCCAGCAGCCAAGTTGGGACAGGGAACACTGAAGCTTTCTTT. Translated, it gives CASSQVGTGNTEAFF.

This sequence joins TRBV2 and TRBJ2-1; D might be TRBD1 (6 bases). This CDR3 contains 17 residues. Germline CDR1 is SNHLY and CDR2 is FYNNEI. V lost 7 bases to trimming and J lost 0 bases, with 19 bases between them. The CDR3 reads CASTAGAGATSYNEQFF. The CDR3 bases are TGTGCCAGCACTGCAGGGGCAGGGGCGACCTCCTACAATGAGCAGTTCTTC.

This clonotype was seen many times. V and J are TRBV7-3 and TRBJ1-2, with D perhaps TRBD1 (6 bases). With 5 bases removed from V and 3 bases from J, the gap between germline ends came to 13 bases. Germline lookup yields CDR1 SGHTA and CDR2 FQGTGA. The CDR3 has 14 amino acids. CDR3 nucleotide sequence: TGTGCCAGCAGCGTACAGGGTGGGGACTATGGCTACACCTTC. This codes for CASSVQGGDYGYTF.

This chain uses TRBV12-3 or TRBV12-4 with TRBJ1-4; weak D call: TRBD1 (5 bases). With 5 bases removed from V and 6 bases from J, the gap between germline ends came to 13 bases. This CDR3 is 14 amino acids long. This CDR3 is CASSAYDSYEKLFF. In nucleotides, the CDR3 is TGTGCCAGCAGTGCATATGACAGTTATGAAAAACTGTTTTTT.

This sequence joins TRBV12-3 or TRBV12-4 and TRBJ1-5, with TRBD1 as a possible D gene (5 bases). The CDR3 runs 14 residues. With 2 bases removed from V and 4 bases from J, the gap between germline ends came to 9 bases. In DNA form, the CDR3 reads TGTGCCAGCAGTTTACCCGGGACGAATCAGCCCCAGCATTTT. Residues: CASSLPGTNQPQHF.

Ten or more counts support this clonotype. The rearrangement uses TRBV7-2 and TRBJ1-1; D is possibly TRBD1 (6 bases). The V end lost 5 bases, the J end lost 0 bases, and 13 bases lay between the germline ends. The CDR3 totals 15 residues. Per the germline V gene, CDR1 is SGHTA and CDR2 is FQGNSA. CDR3 sequence reads: CASSPHRELNTEAFF. Here the CDR3 DNA reads TGTGCCAGCAGCCCCCACAGGGAATTGAACACTGAAGCTTTCTTT.

This clonotype was detected a few times. The chain carries TRBV6-1 and TRBJ2-5; D perhaps matches TRBD2 (5 bases). This CDR3 has 15 residues. The germline V gene encodes CDR1 MNHNS and CDR2 SASEGT. V was clipped by 2 bases and J by 5 bases, with 15 bases between them. CDR3 DNA: TGTGCCAGCAGTGAACTGTCAGGATCGGGGGAGACCCAGTACTTC. Its protein is CASSELSGSGETQYF.

The rearrangement joins TRBV4-1 to TRBJ1-1; TRBD1 aligns across 9 bases. The trim removed 1 base at V and 5 bases at J, leaving 2 bases unmatched. The germline V gene has CDR1 MGHRA and CDR2 YSYEKL. CDR3 size: 14 residues. The CDR3 is CASSQGQGGTEAFF. In DNA form, the CDR3 reads TGCGCCAGCAGCCAAGGACAGGGGGGGACTGAAGCTTTCTTT.

There are many counts of this clonotype. The CDR3 DNA sequence: TGTGCCAGCAGCTTCTCGGTTATAGGCTACACCTTC. It yields the protein CASSFSVIGYTF. The V and J genes are TRBV5-6 and TRBJ1-2, with D unclear. Between the trimmed V and J ends, which lost 2 bases and 8 bases, there was a span of 10 bases. Germline V gives CDR1 SGHDT, CDR2 YYEEEE. The CDR3 length is 12 residues.

V is TRBV7-9 and J is TRBJ2-1; 10 bases are a match to TRBD2. Germline CDR1 is SEHNR and CDR2 is FQNEAQ (reference sequence). Trimming took 6 bases from V and 8 from J; bases not matched to a gene: 10. CDR3 length: 15 residues. The CDR3 here is CASSRDSSGGYEQFF. CDR3 nucleotides: TGTGCCAGCAGTCGGGACTCTAGCGGGGGTTATGAGCAGTTCTTC.

The table lists this clonotype with a few counts. The chain employs TRBV3-1 and TRBJ1-4; the match to TRBD1 covers 7 bases. The length of the CDR3 is 17 residues. Germline loops: CDR1 LGHDT, CDR2 YNNKEL (reference sequence). After removal of 0 bases from V and 4 bases from J, the junction contained 8 bases not matched to a gene. CDR3 protein: CASSQDLTGNINEKLFF. CDR3 in DNA: TGTGCCAGCAGCCAAGACTTGACAGGGAACATTAATGAAAAACTGTTTTTT.

V is TRBV15 and J is TRBJ1-2; possible D gene TRBD1, 6 bases. Trimming pared 0 bases from V and 4 bases from J, leaving 15 bases between. The germline gives CDR1 LNHNV, CDR2 YYDKDF (reference sequence). The CDR3 covers 16 residues. The CDR3 protein is CATSRERGGLPYGYTF. In nucleotides, the CDR3 is TGTGCCACCAGCAGAGAGAGGGGGGGATTGCCCTATGGCTACACCTTC.

There are a few counts of this clonotype. This chain connects TRBV5-1 to TRBJ2-5, with a possible D match to TRBD2 (6 bases). CDR1 and CDR2 (germline): SGHRS, YFSETQ. V was pared by 4 bases and J by 14 bases, with 15 bases between. CDR3 size: 11 residues. CDR3 sequence: CASSEGLRSYF. CDR3 nucleotides: TGCGCCAGCAGCGAGGGACTCCGAAGCTACTTC.

This clonotype has a count of ten or more. The chain carries TRBV3-1 and TRBJ1-2; the D gene is possibly TRBD1 (5 bases). Germline-derived CDR1 and CDR2 are LGHDT and YNNKEL (reference sequence). The length of the CDR3 is 17 residues. V was pared by 2 bases and J by 4 bases, with 20 bases between. CDR3 in DNA: TGTGCCAGCAGCCAAATGACAGCCCAACACTTACCCTATGGCTACACCTTC. Protein: CASSQMTAQHLPYGYTF.

This clonotype came up many times. The chain employs TRBV5-1 and TRBJ1-1, with D possibly being TRBD1 (6 bases). V lost 4 bases and J lost 6, with 13 bases in between. Germline V gives CDR1 SGHRS, CDR2 YFSETQ. This CDR3 spans 13 amino acids. The CDR3 nucleotides are TGCGCCAGCAGCCTGGGAGCAGGGGCTGAAGCTTTCTTT. This encodes CASSLGAGAEAFF.

This clonotype has a single count. Possible read error: a much larger clone is one base away. The chain has TRBV20-1 and TRBJ1-5, with 7 bases fitting TRBD1. CDR3 length: 15 amino acids. The germline gives CDR1 DFQATT, CDR2 SNEGSKA (reference sequence). DNA for the CDR3: TGCAGTGCTAGCCTACAGGGGACGGCTAATCAGCCCCAGCCTTTT. Residues: CSASLQGTANQPQPF.

The chain couples TRBV6-9 to TRBJ1-5, with D perhaps TRBD1 (5 bases). The CDR3 is made up of 13 amino acids. Trimming pared 3 bases from V and 7 bases from J, leaving 10 bases between. Germline V gene sequence: CDR1 MNHGY, CDR2 SVAAGI. The DNA for the CDR3 is TGTGCCAGCAGTTACCGAGGGGAACAGCCCCAGCATTTT. This translates into CASSYRGEQPQHF.

As regards this clonotype: A clone one base away is much larger, so this may be a read error. The CDR3 spells CASSFLKGGLETQYF. The CDR3 coding sequence is TGTGCCAGCAGTTTCTTGAAAGGGGGGTTGGAGACCCAGTACTTC. The V and J genes are TRBV28 and TRBJ2-5; the D call may be TRBD1 or TRBD2 (6 bases each). This CDR3 contains 15 residues. Trimming left V 3 bases short and J 5 bases short, with 16 bases between. Germline loops: CDR1 MDHEN, CDR2 SYDVKM.